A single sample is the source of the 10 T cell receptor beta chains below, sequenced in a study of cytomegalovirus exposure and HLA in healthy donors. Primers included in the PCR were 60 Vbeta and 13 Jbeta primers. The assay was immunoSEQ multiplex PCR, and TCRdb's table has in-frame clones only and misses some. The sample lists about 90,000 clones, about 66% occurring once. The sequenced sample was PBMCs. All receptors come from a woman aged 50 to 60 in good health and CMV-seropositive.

CDR3 region: CASSPPGQGKSPLHF. In DNA form, the CDR3 reads TGTGCCAGCAGTCCCCCGGGACAGGGGAAATCACCCCTCCACTTT. V is TRBV28 and J is TRBJ1-6; 10 positions agree with TRBD1. CDR1 is MDHEN, CDR2 SYDVKM, per germline. The length of the CDR3 is 15 residues. V lost 5 bases and J lost 10; bases outside the gene matches: 8.

CDR3: CASSPLTGTNTEAFF. The CDR3 nucleotides are TGTGCCAGCAGCCCACTGACAGGGACCAACACTGAAGCTTTCTTT. The rearrangement joins TRBV4-2 to TRBJ1-1, with 7 bases fitting TRBD1. Germline lookup yields CDR1 LGHNA and CDR2 YNFKEQ. Trimming took 4 bases from V and 2 from J; bases not matched to a gene: 7. The CDR3 length is 15 residues.

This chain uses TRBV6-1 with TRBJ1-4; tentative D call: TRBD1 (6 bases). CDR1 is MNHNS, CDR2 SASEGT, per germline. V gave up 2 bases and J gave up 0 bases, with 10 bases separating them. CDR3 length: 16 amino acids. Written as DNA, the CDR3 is TGTGCCAGCAGTGAACCAGGGGCTACAACTAATGAAAAACTGTTTTTT. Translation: CASSEPGATTNEKLFF.

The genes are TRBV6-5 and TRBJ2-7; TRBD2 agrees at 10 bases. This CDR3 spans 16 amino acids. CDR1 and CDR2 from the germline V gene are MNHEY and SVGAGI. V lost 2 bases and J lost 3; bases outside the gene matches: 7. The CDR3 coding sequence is TGTGCCAGCAGTTACCCTACTAGCGGGGTCCACTACGAGCAGTACTTC. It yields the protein CASSYPTSGVHYEQYF.

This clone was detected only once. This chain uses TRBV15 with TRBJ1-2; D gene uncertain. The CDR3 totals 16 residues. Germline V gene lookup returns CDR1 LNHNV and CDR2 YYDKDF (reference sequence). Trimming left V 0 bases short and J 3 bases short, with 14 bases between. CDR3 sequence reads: CATSRDLGGSYYGYTF. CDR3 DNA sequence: TGTGCCACCAGCAGAGATCTGGGAGGATCCTACTATGGCTACACCTTC.

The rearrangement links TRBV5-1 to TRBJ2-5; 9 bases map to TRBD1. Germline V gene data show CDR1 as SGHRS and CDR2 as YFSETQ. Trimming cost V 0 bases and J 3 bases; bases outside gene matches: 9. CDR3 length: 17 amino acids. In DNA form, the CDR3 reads TGCGCCAGCAGCTTGGGCCGAGAAGGACAGGGGAAAGAGACCCAGTACTTC. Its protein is CASSLGREGQGKETQYF.

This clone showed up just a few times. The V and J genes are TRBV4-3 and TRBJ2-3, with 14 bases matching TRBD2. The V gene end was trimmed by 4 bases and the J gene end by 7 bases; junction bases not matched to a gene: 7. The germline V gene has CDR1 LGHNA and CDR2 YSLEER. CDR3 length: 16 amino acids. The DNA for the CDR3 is TGCGCCAGCAGCCCCGGACTAGCGGGGGGTTCGTATACGCAGTATTTT. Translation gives CASSPGLAGGSYTQYF.

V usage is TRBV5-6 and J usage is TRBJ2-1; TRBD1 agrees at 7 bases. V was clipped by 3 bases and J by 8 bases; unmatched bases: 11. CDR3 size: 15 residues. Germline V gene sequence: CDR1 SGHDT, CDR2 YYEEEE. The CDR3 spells CASSSVGQIPDEQFF. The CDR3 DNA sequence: TGTGCCAGCAGCTCGGTGGGACAGATCCCCGATGAGCAGTTCTTC.

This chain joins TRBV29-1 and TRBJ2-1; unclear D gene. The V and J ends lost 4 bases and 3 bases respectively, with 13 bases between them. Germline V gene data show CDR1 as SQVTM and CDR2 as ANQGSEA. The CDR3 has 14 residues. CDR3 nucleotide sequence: TGCAGCGTTGGAGTAATAAGACTCTACAATGAGCAGTTCTTC. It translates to CSVGVIRLYNEQFF.

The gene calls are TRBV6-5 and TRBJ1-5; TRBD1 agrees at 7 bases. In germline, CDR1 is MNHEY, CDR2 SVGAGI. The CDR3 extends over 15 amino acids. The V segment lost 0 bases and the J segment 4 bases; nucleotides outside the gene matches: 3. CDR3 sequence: CASSYSGTANQPQHF. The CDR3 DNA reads TGTGCCAGCAGTTACTCTGGGACAGCAAATCAGCCCCAGCATTTT.